This T cell receptor beta chain was captured by sequencing in a study of cytomegalovirus exposure and HLA in healthy donors. Overall study: The study placed 80% to 85% of its approximately 380 genotyped donors in the Caucasian-associated ancestry cluster. General study results and limits: Highly shared variants forming one cluster were likely a sequencing artifact. The study designated 160 or so TCR beta chains cytomegalovirus-associated.

This CDR3 spans 12 amino acids. Per the germline V gene, CDR1 is SGHNT and CDR2 is YENEEA. Deletions cut 3 bases from V and 4 bases from J, with 6 bases between. Regarding this clone: As yet, its antigen is unknown.

Both 60 Vbeta primers and 13 Jbeta primers went into the PCR. Generated by immunoSEQ multiplex PCR, the TCRdb table keeps only in-frame clones and is missing some. This sample's clone table lists 25,000 to 30,000 clones. The receptor's source is a man aged 25 to 40 in good health and CMV-seronegative. The J gene is TRBJ2-5, the V gene TRBV11-3; a weak D match, TRBD2 (5 bases). Material for sequencing was PBMCs. The CDR3 DNA sequence: TGTGCCAGCAGCTTCGAGGGAGAGACCCAGTACTTC. Translating it yields CASSFEGETQYF.